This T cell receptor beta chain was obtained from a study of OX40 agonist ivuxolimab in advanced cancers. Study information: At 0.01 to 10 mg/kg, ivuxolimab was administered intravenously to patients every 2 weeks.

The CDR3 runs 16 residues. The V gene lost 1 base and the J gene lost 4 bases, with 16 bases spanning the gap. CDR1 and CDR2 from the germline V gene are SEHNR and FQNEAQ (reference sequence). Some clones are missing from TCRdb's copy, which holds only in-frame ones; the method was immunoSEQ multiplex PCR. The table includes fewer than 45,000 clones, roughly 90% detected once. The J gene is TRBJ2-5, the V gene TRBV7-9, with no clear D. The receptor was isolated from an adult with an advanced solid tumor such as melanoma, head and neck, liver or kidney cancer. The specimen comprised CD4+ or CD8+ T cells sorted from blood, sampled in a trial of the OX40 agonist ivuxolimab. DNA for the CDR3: TGTGCCAGCAGCTTAGTAGCTTCATCCGGAATAGAGACCCAGTACTTC. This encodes CASSLVASSGIETQYF.